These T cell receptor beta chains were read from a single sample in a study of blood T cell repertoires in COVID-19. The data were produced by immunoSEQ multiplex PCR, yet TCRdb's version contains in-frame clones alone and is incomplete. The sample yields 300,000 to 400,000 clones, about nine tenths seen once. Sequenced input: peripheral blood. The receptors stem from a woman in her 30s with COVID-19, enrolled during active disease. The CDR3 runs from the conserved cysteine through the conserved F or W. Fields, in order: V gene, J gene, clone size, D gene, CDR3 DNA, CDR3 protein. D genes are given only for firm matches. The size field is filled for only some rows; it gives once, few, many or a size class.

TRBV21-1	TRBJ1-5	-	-	TGTGCCAGCAGCAAAAGGAGATATAATAGCAATCAGCCCCAGCATTTT	CASSKRRYNSNQPQHF
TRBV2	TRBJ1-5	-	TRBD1	TGTGCCAGCAGCGCAACAGGGGGTCAGCCCCAGCATTTT	CASSATGGQPQHF
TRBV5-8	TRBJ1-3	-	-	TGTGCCCCCGGGAGGGCGAACTCTGGAAACACCATATATTTT	CAPGRANSGNTIYF
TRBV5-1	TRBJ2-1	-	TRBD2	TGCGCCAGCAGCTTAGGGCTAGCGGGAGGCGATGGGCAGTTCTTC	CASSLGLAGGDGQFF
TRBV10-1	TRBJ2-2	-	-	TGCGCCAGCAGTGAGTCCGGGAGAGGGGAGCTGTTTTTT	CASSESGRGELFF
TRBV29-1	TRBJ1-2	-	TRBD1	TGCAGCGTTGATTCCGGGGACAGGGCATACACCTTC	CSVDSGDRAYTF
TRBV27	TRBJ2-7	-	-	TGTGCCAGCGGAATGACAGGCGACTCCTACGAGCAGTACTTC	CASGMTGDSYEQYF
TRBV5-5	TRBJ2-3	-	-	TGTGCCAGCAGCTTACGCAGGGGTGAGGGGACAGATACGCAGTATTTT	CASSLRRGEGTDTQYF
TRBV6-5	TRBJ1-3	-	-	TGTGCCAGCAAAACAGGAAACTCTGGAAACACCATATATTTT	CASKTGNSGNTIYF
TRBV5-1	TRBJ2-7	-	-	TGCGCCAGCAGCTTGGGACAGCTCTCCTACGAGCAGTACTTC	CASSLGQLSYEQYF
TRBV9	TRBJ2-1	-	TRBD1	TGTGCCAGCAGCGTGGACAGGGTGAATGAGCAGTTCTTC	CASSVDRVNEQFF
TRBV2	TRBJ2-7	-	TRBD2	TGTGCCAGTCCGATTACTAGCGGGAGGTTGGACGAGCAGTACTTC	CASPITSGRLDEQYF
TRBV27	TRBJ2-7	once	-	TGTGCCAGCAGTTTAGGGCCAGATAGGGGCGAGCAGTACTTC	CASSLGPDRGEQYF
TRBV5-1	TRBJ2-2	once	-	TGCGCCAGCAGGGCGGGATCCGGGCACACCGGGGAGCTGTTTTTT	CASRAGSGHTGELFF
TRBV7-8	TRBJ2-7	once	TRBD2	TGTGCCAGCAGCTTAGCGGGCAGCGGGAGGCCCTACGAGCAGTACTTC	CASSLAGSGRPYEQYF
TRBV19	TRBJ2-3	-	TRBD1	TGTGCCAGTAGTAGGGGGACAGGGACTAATACGCAGTATTTT	CASSRGTGTNTQYF
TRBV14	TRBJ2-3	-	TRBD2	TGTGCCAGCAGCCTATTCGGGACTAGCGGGAGGGCCTTTGTGTCTACAGATACGCAGTATTTT	CASSLFGTSGRAFVSTDTQYF
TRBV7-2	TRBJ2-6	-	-	TGTGCCAGCAGCCTCGAGGCTACTGGGGCCAACGTCCTGACTTTC	CASSLEATGANVLTF
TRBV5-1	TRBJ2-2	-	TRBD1	TGCGCCAGCAGCTTCGGACAGGGATACACCGGGGAGCTGTTTTTT	CASSFGQGYTGELFF
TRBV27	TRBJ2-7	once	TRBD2	TGTGCCAGCAAGCCGGGACTAGCCTACGAGCAGTACTTC	CASKPGLAYEQYF
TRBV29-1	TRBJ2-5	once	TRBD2	TGCAGCGTTGATGGCGGGAGGGCCGGAGAGACCCAGTACTTC	CSVDGGRAGETQYF
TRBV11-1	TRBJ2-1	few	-	TGTGCCAGCAGCTTTTCAGGTTGGGAGCAGTTCTTC	CASSFSGWEQFF
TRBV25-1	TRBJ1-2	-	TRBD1	TGTGCCAGCAGTCATACAGGGGTCTATGGCTACACCTTC	CASSHTGVYGYTF
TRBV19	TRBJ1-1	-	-	TGTGCCAGTGCCTTGTTAGGACAGAACATGAACACTGAAGCTTTCTTT	CASALLGQNMNTEAFF
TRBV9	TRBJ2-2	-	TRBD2	TGTGCCAGCAGCGTAGCATCGGGTAGCGGGAGGGCCGGGGAGCTGTTTTTT	CASSVASGSGRAGELFF
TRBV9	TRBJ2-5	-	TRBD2	TGTGCCAGCAGCCCTCCCCGGCTAGCGGGAGGCCCGCCAGAGGAGACCCAGTACTTC	CASSPPRLAGGPPEETQYF
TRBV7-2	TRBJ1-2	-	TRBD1	TGTGCCAGCAGCTTAGGACAGGGGTCTAACTATGGCTACACCTTC	CASSLGQGSNYGYTF
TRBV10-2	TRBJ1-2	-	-	TGCGCCAGCAGGACTGATAGTTATGGCTACACCTTC	CASRTDSYGYTF
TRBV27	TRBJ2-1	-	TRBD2	TGTGCCAGCAGTTTATATTTGGGGGGGAATGAGCAGTTCTTC	CASSLYLGGNEQFF
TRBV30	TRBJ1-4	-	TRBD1	TGTGCCTGGGATCGGGACAGGGGGCAAAAACTGTTTTTT	CAWDRDRGQKLFF
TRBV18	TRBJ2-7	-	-	TGTGCCAGCTCACCCAGTACAGGGGAGGACGAGCAGTACTTC	CASSPSTGEDEQYF
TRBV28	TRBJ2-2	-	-	TGTGCCAGCAGCCGGTCTGAGGGCCCTAACACCGGGGAGCTGTTTTTT	CASSRSEGPNTGELFF
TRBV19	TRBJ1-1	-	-	TGTGCCAGTAGTGCACAACAGGGAACTGAAGCTTTCTTT	CASSAQQGTEAFF
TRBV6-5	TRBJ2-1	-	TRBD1	TGTGCCAGCAGTTACGTGGGACAGGGACCGGATCAGTTCTTC	CASSYVGQGPDQFF
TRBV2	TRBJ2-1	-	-	TGTGCCAGCAGTGAATGGGTTGGAGATGCTGAGCAGTTCTTC	CASSEWVGDAEQFF
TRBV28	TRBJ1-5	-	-	TGTGCCAGCAGTCCTCAGGTGGGCAATCAGCCCCAGCATTTT	CASSPQVGNQPQHF
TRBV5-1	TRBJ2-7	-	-	TGCGCCAGCAGCCCTCAAACTAGCCTTGGTTACGAGCAGTACTTC	CASSPQTSLGYEQYF
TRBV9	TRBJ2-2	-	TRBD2	TGTGCCAGCAGCGTAGCTAGCGGCCTTAACACCGGGGAGCTGTTTTTT	CASSVASGLNTGELFF
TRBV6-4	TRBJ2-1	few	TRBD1	TGTGCCAGCAGTGACTCAGGGGGCGCCTACAATGAGCAGTTCTTC	CASSDSGGAYNEQFF
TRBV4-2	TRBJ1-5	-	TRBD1	TGTGCCAGCAGCCAAGTAGGGGGACAGCAAGACAATCAGCCCCAGCATTTT	CASSQVGGQQDNQPQHF
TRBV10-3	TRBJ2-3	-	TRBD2	TGTGCCATCAGTGAGCCGGATACTAGCGGCGACACAGATACGCAGTATTTT	CAISEPDTSGDTDTQYF
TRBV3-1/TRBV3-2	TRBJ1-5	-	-	TGTGCCAGCAGCCAAGAAGGAGGAACTAGCAATCAGCCCCAGCATTTT	CASSQEGGTSNQPQHF
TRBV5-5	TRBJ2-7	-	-	TGTGCCAGCAGCTCCGCAGGGTTAAACCACGAGCAGTACTTC	CASSSAGLNHEQYF
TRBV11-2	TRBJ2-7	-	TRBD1	TGTGCCAGCAGCCCAGGGACAGTCCTGCAGTACTTC	CASSPGTVLQYF
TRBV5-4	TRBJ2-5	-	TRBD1	TGTGCCAGCAGCCCCCGACAGGGACAAGAGACCCAGTACTTC	CASSPRQGQETQYF
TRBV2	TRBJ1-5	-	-	TGTGCCAGCAGAGGTCAGGTAGATCAGCCCCAGCATTTT	CASRGQVDQPQHF
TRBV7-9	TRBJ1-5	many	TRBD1	TGTGCCAGCGGGACAGACAATCAGCCCCAGCATTTT	CASGTDNQPQHF
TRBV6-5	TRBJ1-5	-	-	TGTGCCAGCAGGGATACAGGGATATGGCAGCCCCAGCATTTT	CASRDTGIWQPQHF
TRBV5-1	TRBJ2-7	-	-	TGCGCCAGCAGCCTCTATTCCTACGAGCAGTACTTC	CASSLYSYEQYF
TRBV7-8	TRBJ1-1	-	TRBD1	TGTGCCACTCAGTCGTGGGCAGGGGGACCTTTGAACACTGAAGCTTTCTTT	CATQSWAGGPLNTEAFF
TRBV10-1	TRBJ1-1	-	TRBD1	TGCGCCAGCAGTCCCGGGACAGTGAACACTGAAGCTTTCTTT	CASSPGTVNTEAFF
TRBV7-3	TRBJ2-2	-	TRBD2	TGTGCCAGCAGCTTCCTAGCGGGACCGAACACCGGGGAGCTGTTTTTT	CASSFLAGPNTGELFF
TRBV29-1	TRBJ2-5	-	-	TGCAGCGTTGGTACCCCTCGAACGTGGGGGCACGAGACCCAGTACTTC	CSVGTPRTWGHETQYF
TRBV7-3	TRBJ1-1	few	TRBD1	TGTGCCAGCAGCCCTGGCGGGACAGGTCGCACTGAAGCTTTCTTT	CASSPGGTGRTEAFF
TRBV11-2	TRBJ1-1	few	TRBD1	TGTGCCAGCAGCTTAGTCGTTTTCGGGACAGGTCAAGCTTTCTTT	CASSLVVFGTGQAFF
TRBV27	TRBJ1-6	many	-	TGTGCCAGCAGTTTTGGACAAACCTATTCACCCCTCCACTTT	CASSFGQTYSPLHF
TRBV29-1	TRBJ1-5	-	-	TGCAGCGCCAGACACGGGGATCAGCCCCAGCATTTT	CSARHGDQPQHF
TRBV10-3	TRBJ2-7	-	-	TGTGCCATCAGTGAGTCTCGCGGGGACCCCAACGAGCAGTACTTC	CAISESRGDPNEQYF
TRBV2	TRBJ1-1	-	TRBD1	TGTGCCAGCAGTGATAGGACAGGGGGCTATATGGCTTTCTTT	CASSDRTGGYMAFF